This TCR beta chain came from a study of control samples from healthy donors and cancer patients. Germline V lookup: CDR1 LGHDT, CDR2 YNNKEL (reference sequence). The germline V and J ends were trimmed by 1 base and 1 base, with 8 bases remaining between them. The CDR3 is made up of 14 amino acids. This clone has just one count. Generated by immunoSEQ multiplex PCR, the TCRdb table keeps only in-frame clones and is missing some. The sample shows roughly 140,000 clones, over 90% of them seen only once. This sequence originates from a man aged 50-59 years in good health. Sequencing input: blood. The chain joins TRBV3-1 (or the pseudogene TRBV3-2) to TRBJ2-7; D remains unclear. CDR3 protein: CASSQGTESYEQYF. CDR3 in DNA: TGTGCCAGCAGCCAAGGGACGGAGTCCTACGAGCAGTACTTC.